This entry lists 2 T cell receptor beta chains sequenced from one sample in a study of shared clonotypes between healthy human individuals. Profiling relied on immunoSEQ multiplex PCR, and the TCRdb table lists in-frame clones only, not all of them. This table holds about 2.1 million clones, approximately 92% found once. Positively selected for CCR7, the CD45RO-negative cells used as naive CD8 cells excluded terminally differentiated effector memory CD45RA+ cells. Sequencing was performed on naive CD8+ T cells from PBMCs. The receptor set was obtained from a man younger than 35 in good health. Some clones in this sample may be carry-over from other donors' samples.

The chain recombines TRBV28 with TRBJ2-7; D is ambiguous. The CDR3 length is 13 residues. V lost 2 bases and J 6 bases, leaving 11 bases between the germline ends. Germline V gives CDR1 MDHEN, CDR2 SYDVKM. The CDR3 reads CASSLRGGPEQYF. Here the CDR3 DNA reads TGTGCCAGCAGTTTACGTGGCGGACCCGAGCAGTACTTC. Full variable domain (outside the CDR3, taken from reference TRBV28 and TRBJ2-7): DVKVTQSSRYLVKRTGEKVFLECVQDMDHENMFWYRQDPGLGLRLIYFSYDVKMKEKGDIPEGYSVSREKKERFSLILESASTNQTSMYLCASSLRGGPEQYFGPGTRLTVT.

J is TRBJ1-5 and V is TRBV6-5; D gene uncertain. The CDR3 has 14 residues. Germline CDR1 and CDR2: MNHEY and SVGAGI. The V and J ends lost 2 bases and 7 bases respectively, with 12 bases between them. The CDR3 DNA follows: TGTGCCAGCAGTTACGCGGGCGCGGGGCAGCCCCAGCATTTT. Its protein product is CASSYAGAGQPQHF.